The rows below give T cell receptor beta chains drawn from one sample of a study of glioma-infiltrating T cells after dendritic cell vaccination. The assay was immunoSEQ multiplex PCR, and TCRdb's table has in-frame clones only and misses some. The table records some 100,000 clones, under 90% of them present only once. The specimen comprised blood, sampled before dendritic cell vaccination. The receptors originated from a human donor with glioblastoma. Each CDR3 is given with its conserved first and last residue. A D gene is named only where the DNA matches it firmly. Clone size is given for some rows only: seen once, a few or many times, or a class if the clone is expanded.

DNA: TGTGCCAGCAGCACCCAGACAATCGCTGGAAACACCATATATTTT
CDR3: CASSTQTIAGNTIYF
D: NA
size: NA
J: TRBJ1-3
V: TRBV7-8

DNA: TGTGCCAGCGGAGGATCCGGTACGATGGGGGAGCAGTACTTC
CDR3: CASGGSGTMGEQYF
D: NA
size: NA
J: TRBJ2-7
V: TRBV19

DNA: TGTGCCAGCAGCTCTCTGACTAGCGCGAACACCGGGGAGCTGTTTTTT
CDR3: CASSSLTSANTGELFF
D: TRBD2
size: NA
J: TRBJ2-2
V: TRBV7-9

DNA: TGTGCCAGCAGTGAAAGGGGCCACAATCAGCCCCAGCATTTT
CDR3: CASSERGHNQPQHF
D: NA
size: NA
J: TRBJ1-5
V: TRBV2

DNA: TGTGCCAGCTCACCCAACAGGGGGAATCAGCCCCAGCATTTT
CDR3: CASSPNRGNQPQHF
D: TRBD1
size: NA
J: TRBJ1-5
V: TRBV18

DNA: TGTGCCAGTCTACATTCGAGGGCTAATAGCAATCAGCCCCAGCATTTT
CDR3: CASLHSRANSNQPQHF
D: NA
size: NA
J: TRBJ1-5
V: TRBV19

DNA: TGTGCCAGCAGCTTGACTAGCGTAAAGTTCTTC
CDR3: CASSLTSVKFF
D: TRBD2
size: NA
J: TRBJ2-1
V: TRBV5-6

DNA: TGTGCCAGCAGCTTAGAGAGGCTAATTGGTGGCTACACCTTC
CDR3: CASSLERLIGGYTF
D: NA
size: NA
J: TRBJ1-2
V: TRBV11-2

DNA: TGCGCCAGCAGCCAAGATAGTCAGGGCTATGGCTACACCTTC
CDR3: CASSQDSQGYGYTF
D: NA
size: NA
J: TRBJ1-2
V: TRBV4-1

DNA: TGCAGCGTTGGGAAGGCGGGGAGCACAGATACGCAGTATTTT
CDR3: CSVGKAGSTDTQYF
D: NA
size: NA
J: TRBJ2-3
V: TRBV29-1

DNA: TGTGCCAGCAGCTTGGTGGCAGGGGGCGTCTACACCTTC
CDR3: CASSLVAGGVYTF
D: TRBD1
size: NA
J: TRBJ1-2
V: TRBV5-4

DNA: TGCGCCAGCAGCTTGGGTCGGGAGCGGTGGGAGACCCAGTACTTC
CDR3: CASSLGRERWETQYF
D: NA
size: NA
J: TRBJ2-5
V: TRBV5-1

DNA: TGTGCCAGCAGTCCTGCCCACGGGACAGGGGTGGACAACTATGGCTACACCTTC
CDR3: CASSPAHGTGVDNYGYTF
D: TRBD1
size: NA
J: TRBJ1-2
V: TRBV7-9

DNA: TGTGCCAGCAGCCCGGTCCTTCGGACAGATAACACCGGGGAGCTGTTTTTT
CDR3: CASSPVLRTDNTGELFF
D: NA
size: NA
J: TRBJ2-2
V: TRBV11-2

DNA: TGTGCCAGCAGTGACTTATGGGGAAACACCATATATTTT
CDR3: CASSDLWGNTIYF
D: NA
size: NA
J: TRBJ1-3
V: TRBV9

DNA: TGTGCCAGCGGGACTAGATTCGGGGAGCTGTTTTTT
CDR3: CASGTRFGELFF
D: TRBD2
size: once
J: TRBJ2-2
V: TRBV27

DNA: TGTGCCAGCAGCCCGCAACTGAGCTCCTACGAGCAGTACTTC
CDR3: CASSPQLSSYEQYF
D: NA
size: NA
J: TRBJ2-7
V: TRBV9

DNA: TGTGCCAGCAGTCCACGGACAGGGGTCGGCTACACCTTC
CDR3: CASSPRTGVGYTF
D: TRBD1
size: NA
J: TRBJ1-2
V: TRBV25-1

DNA: TGTGCCAGCAGCTTTTCAGGGGGGTCAGAGACCCAGTACTTC
CDR3: CASSFSGGSETQYF
D: NA
size: NA
J: TRBJ2-5
V: TRBV7-6

DNA: TGCAGCGTTTCGTCCCACGGGAACACTGAAGCTTTCTTT
CDR3: CSVSSHGNTEAFF
D: NA
size: NA
J: TRBJ1-1
V: TRBV29-1

DNA: TGTGCCAGCAGTTTAGAGGGCCCCTGGGGTTCACCCCTCCACTTT
CDR3: CASSLEGPWGSPLHF
D: NA
size: NA
J: TRBJ1-6
V: TRBV27

DNA: TGCGCCAGCAGCCCTGGACAAGCCTCTGGAAACACCATATATTTT
CDR3: CASSPGQASGNTIYF
D: NA
size: NA
J: TRBJ1-3
V: TRBV5-1

DNA: TGTGCCAGCAGCGTGCTAGCGGGCCGCCAAGAGACCCAGTACTTC
CDR3: CASSVLAGRQETQYF
D: TRBD2
size: NA
J: TRBJ2-5
V: TRBV9

DNA: TGTGCCAGCAGTGCCGCGGCCACCTATAATTCACCCCTCCACTTT
CDR3: CASSAAATYNSPLHF
D: NA
size: few
J: TRBJ1-6
V: TRBV25-1

DNA: TGCGCCAGCAGCTTGGGTGACAGAGAAGAAAAACTGTTTTTT
CDR3: CASSLGDREEKLFF
D: NA
size: NA
J: TRBJ1-4
V: TRBV5-1

DNA: TGTGCCAGCATGGAGCGGGGGGGCCTTACCACCGGGGAGCTGTTTTTT
CDR3: CASMERGGLTTGELFF
D: TRBD2
size: NA
J: TRBJ2-2
V: TRBV2

DNA: TGCGCCAGCAGCTCGCAGGGTAGAAGCTACACCTTC
CDR3: CASSSQGRSYTF
D: NA
size: NA
J: TRBJ1-2
V: TRBV5-1

DNA: TGCAGTGCTAGTTCGGTGTACGAGCAGTACTTC
CDR3: CSASSVYEQYF
D: NA
size: NA
J: TRBJ2-7
V: TRBV20-1

DNA: TGTGCCAGAAGCTTGTTCATCGGGGGGGTGACAGATACGCAGTATTTT
CDR3: CARSLFIGGVTDTQYF
D: TRBD2
size: few
J: TRBJ2-3
V: TRBV5-3

DNA: TGCGCCACCAGGAAACTAGCGTTTACAGATACGCAGTATTTT
CDR3: CATRKLAFTDTQYF
D: TRBD2
size: once
J: TRBJ2-3
V: TRBV5-1

DNA: TGTGCCAGTAGTATCGGGGCAGGGGGTTTTGGCTACACCTTC
CDR3: CASSIGAGGFGYTF
D: TRBD1
size: NA
J: TRBJ1-2
V: TRBV19

DNA: TGTGCCAGCAGCTTGCGGACAGGAGAAAAGACCAGGAGCAATCAGCCCCAGCATTTT
CDR3: CASSLRTGEKTRSNQPQHF
D: TRBD1
size: NA
J: TRBJ1-5
V: TRBV7-2

DNA: TGCAGCGTGGGGGACAGGGCTCAAGAGACCCAGTACTTC
CDR3: CSVGDRAQETQYF
D: TRBD1
size: NA
J: TRBJ2-5
V: TRBV29-1

DNA: TGTGCCAGCAGCTTGACAGGAGTTCATGAAGCTTTCTTT
CDR3: CASSLTGVHEAFF
D: NA
size: NA
J: TRBJ1-1
V: TRBV5-4

DNA: TGTGCCAGCAGCGTTCGACTACTGAGCTCCTACGAGCAGTACTTC
CDR3: CASSVRLLSSYEQYF
D: NA
size: NA
J: TRBJ2-7
V: TRBV7-2

DNA: TGTGCCAGCTCTAGGACAGAAAACACTGAAGCTTTCTTT
CDR3: CASSRTENTEAFF
D: NA
size: NA
J: TRBJ1-1
V: TRBV19

DNA: TGCGCCAGCAGCGGGGGACAGATGAACACTGAAGCTTTCTTT
CDR3: CASSGGQMNTEAFF
D: TRBD1
size: many
J: TRBJ1-1
V: TRBV5-1

DNA: TGTGCCAGCAGAACCGGCAGGATTAATGAAAAACTGTTTTTT
CDR3: CASRTGRINEKLFF
D: NA
size: few
J: TRBJ1-4
V: TRBV6-5

DNA: TGTGCCAGCAGTTCTTCTACAGGGGCCTTTTCACCCCTCCACTTT
CDR3: CASSSSTGAFSPLHF
D: TRBD1
size: once
J: TRBJ1-6
V: TRBV28

DNA: TGTGCCAGCAGCGTAGACAGGGATTCACCCCTCCACTTT
CDR3: CASSVDRDSPLHF
D: NA
size: once
J: TRBJ1-6
V: TRBV9

DNA: TGTGCCAGTAGTAGATACAGCACAACTAATGAAAAACTGTTTTTT
CDR3: CASSRYSTTNEKLFF
D: NA
size: few
J: TRBJ1-4
V: TRBV19

DNA: TGTGCCACCTACCTGGGGGGGACCACAGATACGCAGTATTTT
CDR3: CATYLGGTTDTQYF
D: TRBD2
size: NA
J: TRBJ2-3
V: TRBV7-9

DNA: TGTGCCAGCAGCTCGGACAGAGTTTTCTATGGCTACACCTTC
CDR3: CASSSDRVFYGYTF
D: NA
size: once
J: TRBJ1-2
V: TRBV11-2

DNA: TGTGCCAGCAGCCCGAAAGGGCAGGGGGCCGACGAGCAGTACTTC
CDR3: CASSPKGQGADEQYF
D: TRBD1
size: once
J: TRBJ2-7
V: TRBV4-2

DNA: TGTGCCACCAGCAAAGCGGCTGAAGCTTTCTTT
CDR3: CATSKAAEAFF
D: NA
size: NA
J: TRBJ1-1
V: TRBV15

DNA: TGTGCCAGCAGCTGGACACGAAACACCGGGGAGCTGTTTTTT
CDR3: CASSWTRNTGELFF
D: NA
size: NA
J: TRBJ2-2
V: TRBV7-9

DNA: TGTGCCAGCAGCCCACAGGGGGTGAACACTGAAGCTTTCTTT
CDR3: CASSPQGVNTEAFF
D: TRBD1
size: NA
J: TRBJ1-1
V: TRBV7-2

DNA: TGTGCCAGCAGCTTGGAGGCCAGGAGGGGCTACACCTTC
CDR3: CASSLEARRGYTF
D: NA
size: NA
J: TRBJ1-2
V: TRBV5-6

DNA: TGCGCCAGCAGCTGGGGCGTACAGGGGGCAGGTCAGCCCCAGCATTTT
CDR3: CASSWGVQGAGQPQHF
D: TRBD1
size: NA
J: TRBJ1-5
V: TRBV5-1

DNA: TGTGCCAGCAGCTTGCAGGGGGCGGATGGCTACACCTTC
CDR3: CASSLQGADGYTF
D: TRBD1
size: NA
J: TRBJ1-2
V: TRBV5-6

DNA: TGTGCCAGCAGTGAGCAGGGGTTACATCAGCCCCAGCATTTT
CDR3: CASSEQGLHQPQHF
D: NA
size: once
J: TRBJ1-5
V: TRBV6-1

DNA: TGCAGCGTTGGGAGGACAGGGAACTATGGCTACACCTTC
CDR3: CSVGRTGNYGYTF
D: TRBD1
size: NA
J: TRBJ1-2
V: TRBV29-1

DNA: TGCGCCAGCAGCAGACGCGGGGGACTAGCGGGGAATGAGCAGTTCTTC
CDR3: CASSRRGGLAGNEQFF
D: TRBD2
size: NA
J: TRBJ2-1
V: TRBV5-1

DNA: TGCGCCAGCAGCCAAGATCCCAGGGGGCTAGAGACCCAGTACTTC
CDR3: CASSQDPRGLETQYF
D: TRBD1
size: NA
J: TRBJ2-5
V: TRBV4-1

DNA: TGTGCCAGCAGTTACCGGGTTTTCTATGGCTACACCTTC
CDR3: CASSYRVFYGYTF
D: NA
size: NA
J: TRBJ1-2
V: TRBV6-6